This T cell receptor beta chain was captured by sequencing in a study of identical twins. The CDR3 length is 18 residues. After removal of 4 bases from V and 0 bases from J, the junction contained 11 bases not matched to a gene. Germline lookup yields CDR1 SEHNR and CDR2 FQNEAQ (reference sequence). There are a few counts of this clonotype. MiXCR, applied by TCRdb to the 5' RACE reads, yields one record per CDR3 protein. The sample has approximately 680,000 distinct CDR3 sequences; about 7.6% are singletons. This sample also appeared in a second study, on yellow fever vaccine responses in identical twins. As that report states: Twins' vaccine T cell response reportedly gave the appearance of partial convergence and partial personalization.

This TCR came from a woman aged 18-29 years in good health. The chain joins TRBV7-9 to TRBJ2-3; 9 nucleotides agree with TRBD2. Sequences were obtained from PBMCs. CDR3 sequence reads: CASSSRLAAESSTDTQYF. CDR3 nucleotides: TGTGCCAGCAGCTCTAGACTAGCGGCCGAGTCTAGCACAGATACGCAGTATTTT.